Each of the 18 T cell receptor beta chains below was sequenced from the same sample in a study of monozygotic twins with inflammatory bowel disease. TCRdb reanalyzed the 5' RACE reads, giving one entry per CDR3 protein sequence and no DNA. The sample is made up of around 220,000 distinct CDR3 sequences, and the top ten hold approximately 7.7% of it. Specimen: blood. The receptors here all came from a human donor with ulcerative colitis or Crohn's disease, or a healthy co-twin of an affected twin (not recorded which).

Here the CDR3 reads CASSPGIYTTDTQYF. The V and J genes are TRBV7-2 and TRBJ2-3; lacking DNA, the TRBD1 call made by TCRdb goes unchecked. The CDR3 extends over 15 amino acids. CDR1 and CDR2 from the germline V gene are SGHTA and FQGNSA. Using reference TRBV7-2 and TRBJ2-3 for the parts outside the CDR3, the full variable domain is GAGVSQSPSNKVTEKGKDVELRCDPISGHTALYWYRQSLGQGLEFLIYFQGNSAPDKSGLPSDRFSAERTGGSVSTLTIQRTQQEDSAVYLCASSPGIYTTDTQYFGPGTRLTVL.

This chain joins TRBV12-3 or TRBV12-4 and TRBJ2-5; TCRdb returns TRBD1, unconfirmable since there is no DNA. The CDR3 spans 14 residues. CDR3 sequence reads: CATHRQGNEETQYF.

The V and J genes are TRBV4-3 and TRBJ2-2; with no DNA, the TCRdb D assignment of TRBD1 cannot be verified. This CDR3 is 16 amino acids long. Germline loops: CDR1 LGHNA, CDR2 YSLEER. CDR3 protein: CASSQHYRGQIGELFF.

The chain combines TRBV20-1 with TRBJ2-5. Germline CDR1 and CDR2: DFQATT and SNEGSKA (reference sequence). This CDR3 contains 11 residues. The CDR3 is CSAMWEKTQYF.

The V call is TRBV5-1, the J call TRBJ1-1; there is no DNA to check the TCRdb D call of TRBD1. The germline CDR1 and CDR2 sequences are SGHRS and YFSETQ. The CDR3 has 17 amino acids. The CDR3 protein is CASSLGGEGAQNTEAFF.

V and J are TRBV4-2 and TRBJ2-1. CDR1 is LGHNA and CDR2 is YNFKEQ in the germline V gene. The CDR3 contains 12 residues. CDR3 residues: CASSQDLYEQFF.

This chain connects TRBV6-5 to TRBJ2-1; the D call of TRBD1 rests on TCRdb alone, since no DNA is present to check it. Germline assignment: CDR1 MNHEY and CDR2 SVGAGI. This CDR3 is 15 amino acids long. The CDR3 reads CASSYTLGQGNVQFF.

The chain recombines TRBV3-1 with TRBJ1-1. CDR3 length equals 16 residues. Germline assignment: CDR1 LGHDT and CDR2 YNNKEL (reference sequence). This CDR3 reads CASSQVGRAPNTEAFF.

The CDR3 region is CASSLAMEGDEQYF. The J gene is TRBJ2-7, the V gene TRBV5-6; TCRdb's D call, TRBD1, is unchecked because there is no DNA. Germline V gene sequence: CDR1 SGHDT, CDR2 YYEEEE. This CDR3 region has 14 residues.

The chain is built from TRBV20-1 and TRBJ2-7. Germline V gene data show CDR1 as DFQATT and CDR2 as SNEGSKA (reference sequence). This CDR3 region has 13 residues. The CDR3 spells CSATWVGSYEQYF.

The chain couples TRBV27 to TRBJ2-1; TCRdb's D call of TRBD2 is untestable without DNA. CDR3 length: 18 amino acids. The germline CDR1 and CDR2 sequences are MNHEY and SMNVEV (reference sequence). The CDR3 here is CASSLPGSGTSGYNEQFF.

The CDR3 spells CASSVGDRLNTEAFF. The chain links TRBV6-1 to TRBJ1-1; TCRdb outputs TRBD1, but without DNA this stays unchecked. The germline V gene has CDR1 MNHNS and CDR2 SASEGT. The CDR3 loop spans 15 amino acids.

This chain uses TRBV7-9 with TRBJ1-2; as DNA is missing, the TRBD1 call by TCRdb cannot be tested. The CDR3 is made up of 16 amino acids. The germline V gene has CDR1 SEHNR and CDR2 FQNEAQ (reference sequence). The chain's CDR3 is CASSLAPGTFVYGYTF.

This CDR3 is CASRRGMGTQYF. V is TRBV2 and J is TRBJ2-3; TCRdb picks TRBD1, but there is no DNA to check that call. The CDR3 runs 12 residues. Germline values: CDR1 SNHLY, CDR2 FYNNEI.

V usage is TRBV5-1 and J usage is TRBJ1-4; TCRdb designates TRBD1, a call that cannot be tested without DNA. Germline values: CDR1 SGHRS, CDR2 YFSETQ. This CDR3 has 15 amino acids. The CDR3 region is CASSLSGTENEKLFF.

This sequence joins TRBV20-1 and TRBJ2-1; TCRdb designates TRBD2, a call that cannot be tested without DNA. This CDR3 spans 14 amino acids. Germline V CDR1 and CDR2: DFQATT, SNEGSKA (reference sequence). The CDR3 reads CSRGLAGGNNEQFF.

CDR3 amino acids: CASSPGTGALHFYGYTF. The chain couples TRBV7-8 to TRBJ1-2; the TRBD1 assignment by TCRdb is unverifiable without DNA. This CDR3 is built from 17 residues. Per the germline V gene, CDR1 is SGHVS and CDR2 is FQNEAQ.

The V call is TRBV6-2 or TRBV6-3, the J call TRBJ1-5; the TRBD1 assignment by TCRdb is unverifiable without DNA. The CDR3 loop spans 14 amino acids. CDR1 is MNHEY, CDR2 SVGEGT, per germline. CDR3 residues: CASSYTGIHQPQHF.